One and the same sample provided the 18 T cell receptor beta chains below, sequenced in a study of blood T cell repertoires in COVID-19. The table came from immunoSEQ multiplex PCR; TCRdb's copy has only in-frame clones and leaves some out. Of about 300,000 clones in the sample, approximately 86% were seen once. The sequencing sample was made of peripheral blood. All receptors derive from a man between 65 and 79 years old with acute or convalescent COVID-19.

This chain links TRBV14 with TRBJ1-2, with TRBD1 as a possible D gene (5 bases). Per germline, CDR1 SGHDN and CDR2 FVKESK. The V end lost 4 bases, the J end lost 2 bases, and 11 bases lay between the germline ends. The CDR3 extends over 14 amino acids. CDR3 residues: CASSRFPGNYGYTF. The CDR3 bases are TGTGCCAGCAGCCGTTTCCCAGGGAACTATGGCTACACCTTC.

The rearrangement links TRBV18 to TRBJ1-1, with a possible D match to TRBD1 (6 bases). The CDR3 spans 15 residues. Trimming removed 0 bases from V and 3 bases from J, with 11 bases in between. The germline V gene has CDR1 KGHSH and CDR2 LQKENI. DNA for the CDR3: TGTGCCAGCTCACCACCGAAAGGGGGGGACACTGAAGCTTTCTTT. Translation gives CASSPPKGGDTEAFF.

The chain uses TRBV7-3 and TRBJ2-7, with 8 nucleotides matching TRBD2. CDR1 SGHTA and CDR2 FQGTGA come from the germline V gene. The CDR3 has 16 amino acids. The junction had 11 bases not matched to a gene; V was cut back by 5 bases and J by 2 bases. CDR3 sequence: CASSPKPGGGPYEQYF. In DNA form, the CDR3 reads TGTGCCAGCAGCCCTAAGCCCGGGGGGGGACCCTACGAGCAGTACTTC.

The chain recombines TRBV6-6 with TRBJ1-1; TRBD1 matches at 7 bases. The length of the CDR3 is 13 residues. Germline V gene lookup returns CDR1 MNHNY and CDR2 SVGAGI (reference sequence). The J segment lost 3 bases and the V segment lost 6 bases, leaving 4 bases of the junction unmatched. The CDR3 nucleotides are TGTGCCAGCAGGGACAGGTTAGACACTGAAGCTTTCTTT. This sequence encodes CASRDRLDTEAFF.

This chain connects TRBV9 to TRBJ1-3, with D hard to call. The germline V gene has CDR1 SGDLS and CDR2 YYNGEE. V was cut by 0 bases and J by 0 bases, with 4 bases left in between. The CDR3 spans 14 residues. CDR3 sequence (DNA): TGTGCCAGCAGCGTAGTCAGCTCTGGAAACACCATATATTTT. Protein sequence: CASSVVSSGNTIYF.

This chain links TRBV9 with TRBJ1-6; 7 bases are shared with TRBD1. Trimming at V came to 1 base and at J to 6 bases, leaving 7 bases not matched to a gene. The CDR3 has 16 amino acids. Germline-derived CDR1 and CDR2 are SGDLS and YYNGEE. The CDR3 loop reads CASSVSGGDSNSPLHF. The CDR3 DNA reads TGTGCCAGCAGCGTATCAGGGGGTGATAGTAATTCACCCCTCCACTTT.

This chain connects TRBV11-2 to TRBJ2-1; 7 bases align to TRBD1. This CDR3 has 17 residues. V trimming: 0 bases; J trimming: 2 bases; junction bases outside the gene matches: 7. CDR1 SGHAT and CDR2 FQNNGV come from the germline V gene. Written as DNA, the CDR3 is TGTGCCAGCAGCTTAGATGCGTGGGACAGACCCTACAATGAGCAGTTCTTC. This sequence encodes CASSLDAWDRPYNEQFF.

The chain uses TRBV9 and TRBJ1-2; D gene uncertain. Per germline, CDR1 SGDLS and CDR2 YYNGEE. The CDR3 totals 13 residues. V dropped 3 bases and J dropped 2 bases, with 8 bases sitting between them. CDR3 nucleotide sequence: TGTGCCAGCAGCGGGACGGGGAACTATGGCTACACCTTC. Translation: CASSGTGNYGYTF.

The chain is built from TRBV28 and TRBJ1-1, with TRBD1 matching over 9 bases. This CDR3 spans 18 amino acids. J lost 0 bases, V lost 6 bases, and 14 bases had no gene match. Germline CDR1 MDHEN, CDR2 SYDVKM. CDR3 loop: CASRPPRTGDAMNTEAFF. The CDR3 coding sequence is TGTGCCAGCAGGCCCCCGCGGACAGGGGACGCCATGAACACTGAAGCTTTCTTT.

This rearrangement joins TRBV7-8 to TRBJ2-3; 9 nucleotides match TRBD2. The length of the CDR3 is 16 residues. Per the germline V gene, CDR1 is SGHVS and CDR2 is FQNEAQ. The V and J ends lost 1 base and 0 bases, in that order; junction bases with no gene match: 2. CDR3 DNA: TGTGCCAGCAGCTTAGGGCGGGAGGGAAGCACAGATACGCAGTATTTT. Its protein product is CASSLGREGSTDTQYF. Full variable domain (missing parts from reference TRBV7-8 and TRBJ2-3): GAGVSQSPRYKVAKRGQDVALRCDPISGHVSLFWYQQALGQGPEFLTYFQNEAQLDKSGLPSDRFFAERPEGSVSTLKIQRTQQEDSAVYLCASSLGREGSTDTQYFGPGTRLTVL.

The J gene is TRBJ2-3, the V gene TRBV20-1; no firm D call. V dropped 3 bases and J dropped 6 bases, with 7 bases sitting between them. The germline gives CDR1 DFQATT, CDR2 SNEGSKA (reference sequence). The CDR3 has 11 residues. As DNA, the CDR3 is TGCAGTGCTAGGTTACGGGATACGCAGTATTTT. Residues: CSARLRDTQYF.

Turning to this clone: Other DNA variants within this sample encode the same CDR3. V is TRBV30 and J is TRBJ2-3, with 9 bases that match TRBD2. Germline CDR1 and CDR2: GTSNPN and SVGIG (reference sequence). The CDR3 covers 14 residues. Germline trimming cut 4 bases from V and 0 bases from J; bases unmatched to any gene: 2. As DNA, the CDR3 is TGTGCCTGGACTAGCGGGACTAGCACAGATACGCAGTATTTT. As protein: CAWTSGTSTDTQYF. The variable domain in full, completed from reference TRBV30 and TRBJ2-3, reads SQTIHQWPATLVQPVGSPLSLECTVEGTSNPNLYWYRQAAGRGLQLLFYSVGIGQISSEVPQNLSASRPQDRQFILSSKKLLLSDSGFYLCAWTSGTSTDTQYFGPGTRLTVL.

This clone appeared a few times. The chain carries TRBV28 and TRBJ2-1; 13 bases fit TRBD2. This CDR3 has 20 amino acids. The germline gives CDR1 MDHEN, CDR2 SYDVKM. The V and J ends lost 8 bases and 3 bases, in that order; junction bases with no gene match: 19. For the CDR3, the DNA is TGTGCCAGCGGAGGTAGGGGGTTGGGACTAGCGGGACGGTACTACAATGAGCAGTTCTTC. It specifies CASGGRGLGLAGRYYNEQFF.

The chain has TRBV7-9 and TRBJ1-3, with D perhaps matching TRBD1 (5 bases). Trimming took off 1 base at V and 8 bases at J, with 6 bases between the two ends. The CDR3 loop spans 12 amino acids. The V gene's germline CDR1 is SEHNR and CDR2 FQNEAQ (reference sequence). As DNA, the CDR3 is TGTGCCAGCAGCTTAGTAGGGGACACCATATATTTT. Amino acids: CASSLVGDTIYF.

The rearrangement joins TRBV10-2 to TRBJ1-5; D is unresolved. The CDR3 runs to 14 residues. From germline, CDR1 is WSHSY and CDR2 SAAADI. Trimming took off 4 bases at V and 2 bases at J, with 9 bases between the two ends. CDR3 loop: CASSGAQGNQPQHF. The CDR3 coding sequence is TGCGCCAGCAGTGGGGCCCAGGGCAATCAGCCCCAGCATTTT.

The count of this clone is one. V gene TRBV5-1 combines with J gene TRBJ2-2, with 7 bases identical to TRBD1. The CDR3 totals 14 residues. V shed 4 bases and J 7 bases; nucleotides not matched to a gene: 7. CDR1 and CDR2 (germline): SGHRS, YFSETQ. The CDR3 protein is CASSQTGFGGELFF. The CDR3 DNA follows: TGCGCCAGCAGCCAGACAGGGTTCGGCGGGGAGCTGTTTTTT.

V is TRBV7-2 and J is TRBJ2-5, with 11 bases lining up with TRBD2. The CDR3 spans 15 residues. V lost 3 bases and J lost 4; bases outside the gene matches: 4. The germline V gene has CDR1 SGHTA and CDR2 FQGNSA. The CDR3 spells CASSFTSGGRETQYF. The CDR3 DNA reads TGTGCCAGCAGCTTTACTAGCGGGGGCCGAGAGACCCAGTACTTC.

The J gene is TRBJ1-4, the V gene TRBV4-2; a possible D gene is TRBD1 (5 bases). The germline CDR1 and CDR2 sequences are LGHNA and YNFKEQ. V lost 1 base, J lost 4 bases, and 13 bases lay in between. The CDR3 sequence is 16 residues long. Here the CDR3 DNA reads TGTGCCAGCAGCCAAGCGCAGGGTCGCGGTAATGAAAAACTGTTTTTT. Residues: CASSQAQGRGNEKLFF.